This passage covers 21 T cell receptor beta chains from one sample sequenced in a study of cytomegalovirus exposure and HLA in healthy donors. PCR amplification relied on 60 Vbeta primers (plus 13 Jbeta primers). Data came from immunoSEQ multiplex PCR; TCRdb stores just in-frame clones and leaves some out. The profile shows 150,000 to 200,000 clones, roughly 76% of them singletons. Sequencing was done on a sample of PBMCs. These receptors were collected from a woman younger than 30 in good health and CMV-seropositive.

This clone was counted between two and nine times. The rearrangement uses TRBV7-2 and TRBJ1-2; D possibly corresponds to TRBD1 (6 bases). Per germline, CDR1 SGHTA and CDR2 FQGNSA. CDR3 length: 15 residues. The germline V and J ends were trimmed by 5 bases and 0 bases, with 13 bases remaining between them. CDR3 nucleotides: TGTGCCAGCAGCATTACAGGGTCCCCTAACTATGGCTACACCTTC. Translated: CASSITGSPNYGYTF.

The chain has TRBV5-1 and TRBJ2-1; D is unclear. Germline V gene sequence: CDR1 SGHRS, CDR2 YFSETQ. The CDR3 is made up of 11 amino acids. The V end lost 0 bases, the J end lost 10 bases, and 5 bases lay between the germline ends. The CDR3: CASSLGREQFF. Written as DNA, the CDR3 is TGCGCCAGCAGCTTGGGTCGGGAGCAGTTCTTC.

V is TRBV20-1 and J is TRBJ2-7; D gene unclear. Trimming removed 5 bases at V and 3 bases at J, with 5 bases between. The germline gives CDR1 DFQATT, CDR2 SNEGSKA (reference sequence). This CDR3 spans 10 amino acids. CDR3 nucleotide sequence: TGCAGTGCTGAGAACTACGAGCAGTACTTC. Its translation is CSAENYEQYF.

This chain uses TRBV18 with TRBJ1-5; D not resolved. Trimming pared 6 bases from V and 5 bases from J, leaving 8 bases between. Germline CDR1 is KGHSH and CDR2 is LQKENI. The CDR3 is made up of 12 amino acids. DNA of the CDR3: TGTGCCAGCTCGAGGATGGATCAGCCCCAGCATTTT. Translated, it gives CASSRMDQPQHF. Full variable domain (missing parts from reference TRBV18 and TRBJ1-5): NAGVMQNPRHLVRRRGQEARLRCSPMKGHSHVYWYRQLPEEGLKFMVYLQKENIIDESGMPKERFSAEFPKEGPSILRIQQVVRGDSAAYFCASSRMDQPQHFGDGTRLSIL.

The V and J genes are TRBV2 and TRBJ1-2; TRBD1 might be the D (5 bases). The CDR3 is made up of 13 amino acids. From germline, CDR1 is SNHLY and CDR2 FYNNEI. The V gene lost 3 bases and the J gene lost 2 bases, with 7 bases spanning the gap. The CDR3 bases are TGTGCCAGCAGTGAGACAGAAAACTATGGCTACACCTTC. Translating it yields CASSETENYGYTF.

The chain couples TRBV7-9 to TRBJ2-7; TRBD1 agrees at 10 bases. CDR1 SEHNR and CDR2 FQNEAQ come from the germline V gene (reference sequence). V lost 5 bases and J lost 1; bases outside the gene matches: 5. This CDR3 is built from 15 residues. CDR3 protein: CASSGQGEVSYEQYF. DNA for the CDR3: TGTGCCAGCAGCGGACAGGGGGAGGTTTCCTACGAGCAGTACTTC.

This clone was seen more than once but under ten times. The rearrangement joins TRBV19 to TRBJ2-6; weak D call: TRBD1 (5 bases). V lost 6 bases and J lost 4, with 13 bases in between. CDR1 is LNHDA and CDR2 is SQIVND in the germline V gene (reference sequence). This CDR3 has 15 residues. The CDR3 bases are TGTGCCAGTAGCATCCCAGGGTTAGGGGCCAACGTCCTGACTTTC. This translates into CASSIPGLGANVLTF.

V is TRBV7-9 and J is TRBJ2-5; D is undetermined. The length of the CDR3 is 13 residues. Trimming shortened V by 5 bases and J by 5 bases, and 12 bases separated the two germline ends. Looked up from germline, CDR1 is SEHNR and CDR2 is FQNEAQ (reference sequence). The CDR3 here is CASSPLRRETQYF. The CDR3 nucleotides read TGTGCCAGCAGCCCTCTTCGGCGGGAGACCCAGTACTTC.

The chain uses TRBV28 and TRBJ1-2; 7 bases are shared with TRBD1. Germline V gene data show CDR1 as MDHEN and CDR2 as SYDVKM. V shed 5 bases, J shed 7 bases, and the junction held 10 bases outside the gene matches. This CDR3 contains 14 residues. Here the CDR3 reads CASSTATGTGGYTF. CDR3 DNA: TGTGCCAGCAGTACCGCGACAGGGACGGGTGGCTACACCTTC.

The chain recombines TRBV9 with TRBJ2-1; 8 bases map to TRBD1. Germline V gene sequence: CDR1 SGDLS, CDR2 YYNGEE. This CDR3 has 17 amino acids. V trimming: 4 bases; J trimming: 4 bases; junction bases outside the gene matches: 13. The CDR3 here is CASSHVLQGANYNEQFF. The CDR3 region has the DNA TGTGCCAGCAGCCATGTTCTCCAGGGGGCGAATTACAATGAGCAGTTCTTC.

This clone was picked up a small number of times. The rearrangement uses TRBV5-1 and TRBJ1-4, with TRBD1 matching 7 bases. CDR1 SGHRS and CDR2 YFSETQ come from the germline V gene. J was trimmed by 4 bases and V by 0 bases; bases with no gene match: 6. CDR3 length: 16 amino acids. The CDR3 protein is CASSLAPGQINEKLFF. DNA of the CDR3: TGCGCCAGCAGCTTGGCCCCGGGACAGATTAATGAAAAACTGTTTTTT.

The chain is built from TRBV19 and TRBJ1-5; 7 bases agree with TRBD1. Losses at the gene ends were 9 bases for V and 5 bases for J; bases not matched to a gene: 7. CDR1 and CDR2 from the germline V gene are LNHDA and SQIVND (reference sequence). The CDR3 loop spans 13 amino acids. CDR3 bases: TGTGCCAGCGGCCAAGGGGGCCATCAGCCCCAGCATTTT. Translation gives CASGQGGHQPQHF.

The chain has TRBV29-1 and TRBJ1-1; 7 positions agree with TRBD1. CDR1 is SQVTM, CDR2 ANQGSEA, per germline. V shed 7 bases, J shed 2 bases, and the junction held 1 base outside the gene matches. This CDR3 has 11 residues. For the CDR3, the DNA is TGCAGCGGACAGGGTAACACTGAAGCTTTCTTT. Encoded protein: CSGQGNTEAFF.

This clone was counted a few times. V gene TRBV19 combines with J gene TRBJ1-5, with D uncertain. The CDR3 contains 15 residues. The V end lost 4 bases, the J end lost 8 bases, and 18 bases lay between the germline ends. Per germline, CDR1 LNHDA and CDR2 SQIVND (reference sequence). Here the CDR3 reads CASSKAWTLDEPQHF. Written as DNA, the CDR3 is TGTGCCAGTAGTAAAGCTTGGACTCTGGATGAGCCCCAGCATTTT.

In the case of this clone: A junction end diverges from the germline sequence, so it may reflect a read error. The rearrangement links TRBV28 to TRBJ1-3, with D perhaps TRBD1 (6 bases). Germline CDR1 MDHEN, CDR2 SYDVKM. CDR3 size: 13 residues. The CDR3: CASSGGARNTTYF. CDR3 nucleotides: TGTGCCAGCAGTGGGGGGGCAAGAAACACCACATATTTT.

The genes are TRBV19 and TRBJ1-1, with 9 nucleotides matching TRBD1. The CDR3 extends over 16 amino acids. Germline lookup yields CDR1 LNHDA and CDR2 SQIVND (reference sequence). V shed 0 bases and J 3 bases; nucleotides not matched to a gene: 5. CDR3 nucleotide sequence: TGTGCCAGTAGTATAGAGTCCCGGACAGGGGACACTGAAGCTTTCTTT. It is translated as CASSIESRTGDTEAFF.

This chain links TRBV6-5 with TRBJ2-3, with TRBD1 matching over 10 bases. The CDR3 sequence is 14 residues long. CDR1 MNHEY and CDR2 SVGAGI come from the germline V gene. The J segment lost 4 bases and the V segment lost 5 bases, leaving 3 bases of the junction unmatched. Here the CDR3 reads CASSEGQGADTQYF. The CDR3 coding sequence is TGTGCCAGCAGTGAAGGACAGGGGGCAGATACGCAGTATTTT.

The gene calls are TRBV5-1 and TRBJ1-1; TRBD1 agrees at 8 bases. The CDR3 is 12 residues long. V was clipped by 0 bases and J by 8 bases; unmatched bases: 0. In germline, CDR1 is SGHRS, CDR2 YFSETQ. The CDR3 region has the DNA TGCGCCAGCAGCTTGGGGGACAGGGAAGCTTTCTTT. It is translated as CASSLGDREAFF. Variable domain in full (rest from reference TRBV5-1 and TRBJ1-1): KAGVTQTPRYLIKTRGQQVTLSCSPISGHRSVSWYQQTPGQGLQFLFEYFSETQRNKGNFPGRFSGRQFSNSRSEMNVSTLELGDSALYLCASSLGDREAFFGQGTRLTVV.

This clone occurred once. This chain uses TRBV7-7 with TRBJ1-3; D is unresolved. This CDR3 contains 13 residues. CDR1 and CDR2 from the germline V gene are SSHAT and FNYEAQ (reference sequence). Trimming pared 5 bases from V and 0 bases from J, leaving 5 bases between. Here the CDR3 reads CASSQDSGNTIYF. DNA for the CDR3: TGTGCCAGCAGCCAGGACTCTGGAAACACCATATATTTT.

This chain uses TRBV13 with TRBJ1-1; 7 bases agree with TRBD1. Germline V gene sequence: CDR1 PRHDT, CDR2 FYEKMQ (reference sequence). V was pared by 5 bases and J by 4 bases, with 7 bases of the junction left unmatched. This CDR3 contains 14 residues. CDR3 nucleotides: TGTGCCAGCAGCCCTCGACAGGGTGTCACTGAAGCTTTCTTT. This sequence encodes CASSPRQGVTEAFF.

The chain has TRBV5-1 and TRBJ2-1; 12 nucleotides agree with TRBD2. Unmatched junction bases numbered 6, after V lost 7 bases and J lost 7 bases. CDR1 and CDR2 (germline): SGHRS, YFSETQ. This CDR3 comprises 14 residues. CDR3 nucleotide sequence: TGCGCCAGCGGACTAGCGGGGCTGGGGAATGAGCAGTTCTTC. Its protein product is CASGLAGLGNEQFF.